The sequence of this T cell receptor beta chain was determined in a study of Ad26.COV2.S vaccination and SARS-CoV-2 variants. Overall study results and limits: Substantial breadth was reported for post-vaccination spike-specific CD8+ and CD4+ T cells.

V lost 2 bases, J lost 9 bases, and 19 bases stayed unmatched. The CDR3 consists of 19 residues. Germline-derived CDR1 and CDR2 are MNHEY and SVGEGT. Concerning this clone itself: Its antigen is undetermined.

TCRdb keeps only in-frame clones here, not all; method: immunoSEQ multiplex PCR. The data contain about 350,000 clones, about 87% of them singletons. The treatment is: roughly 20 received Ad26.COV2.S at low or high dose, single or two shots; several received placebo; per-sample allocation not given. After the first vaccine or placebo injection, samples were drawn on day 63. This clonotype was obtained from a person aged 18-65 years who received the Ad26.COV2.S COVID-19 vaccine or a placebo. This sequence joins TRBV6-2 or TRBV6-3 and TRBJ2-3; 11 bases fit TRBD1. The sequencing here drew on peripheral blood, taken in a trial of Ad26.COV2.S vaccine versus placebo. The CDR3 sequence: CASSYGTGGSRTYSRTQYF. CDR3 nucleotide sequence: TGTGCCAGCAGTTACGGGACAGGGGGTTCACGGACTTACAGTAGGACGCAGTATTTT.